Shown below are 22 T cell receptor beta chains from a single sample sequenced in a study of CD8 T cells in ankylosing spondylitis (dated by TCRdb to about 2017). The library was prepared using 5' RACE. The instrument given in TCRdb is Illumina HiSeq 2500. The public reads were reanalyzed by TCRdb: fastp trimming at Q25, MiXCR alignment, in-frame beta chains only. Rows with a matching CDR3 protein are joined into one entry that keeps the most common DNA and genes. This sample comprises around 300,000 distinct CDR3 sequences, roughly 14% of them detected only once. Jointly, the top ten make up 0.95% to 1.4% of the sample. The material sequenced was blood, either unsorted or a sorted T cell fraction (not recorded which). The receptors were gathered from a male donor with ankylosing spondylitis or in good health (not recorded which).

The chain couples TRBV20-1 to TRBJ1-2; 7 bases are a match to TRBD1. Germline CDR1 is DFQATT and CDR2 is SNEGSKA (reference sequence). The CDR3 is 12 residues long. The V segment lost 5 bases and the J segment 4 bases; nucleotides outside the gene matches: 4. The CDR3 spells CSARGQRYGYTF. In DNA, the CDR3 is TGCAGTGCTCGGGGACAGCGCTATGGCTACACCTTC.

For the CDR3, the DNA is TGTGCTAGTGGTCGTCCCGTTCACACAGATACGCAGTATTTT. Translation: CASGRPVHTDTQYF. The chain joins TRBV12-5 to TRBJ2-3; D is uncertain. V lost 5 bases to trimming and J lost 2 bases, with 11 bases between them. The CDR3 totals 14 residues. Germline V gene data show CDR1 as LGHNT and CDR2 as FRNRAP. Filled out from reference TRBV12-5 and TRBJ2-3, the complete variable domain reads DARVTQTPRHKVTEMGQEVTMRCQPILGHNTVFWYRQTMMQGLELLAYFRNRAPLDDSGMPKDRFSAEMPDATLATLKIQPSEPRDSAVYFCASGRPVHTDTQYFGPGTRLTVL.

The rearrangement joins TRBV5-1 to TRBJ2-7; D is undetermined. The V gene lost 0 bases and the J gene lost 2 bases, with 9 bases spanning the gap. The germline CDR1 and CDR2 sequences are SGHRS and YFSETQ. This CDR3 region has 14 residues. The CDR3 spells CASSLEPLTYEQYF. CDR3 nucleotide sequence: TGCGCCAGCAGCTTGGAACCCCTCACCTACGAGCAGTACTTC.

A few counts support this clonotype. The chain combines TRBV11-2 with TRBJ1-3; 11 nucleotides line up with TRBD1. There are 15 residues in the CDR3. Unmatched junction bases numbered 3, after V lost 5 bases and J lost 3 bases. Germline-derived CDR1 and CDR2 are SGHAT and FQNNGV. The CDR3 loop reads CASSGQGAYGNTIYF. CDR3 sequence (DNA): TGTGCCAGCAGCGGACAGGGGGCCTATGGAAACACCATATATTTT.

This clonotype was found a few times. This chain joins TRBV3-1 and TRBJ2-7; 9 bases match TRBD1. Germline assignment: CDR1 LGHDT and CDR2 YNNKEL (reference sequence). V dropped 2 bases and J dropped 6; count of bases not matched to a gene: 5. CDR3 length equals 14 residues. The CDR3 here is CASSQRTGETEQYF. The CDR3 bases are TGTGCCAGCAGCCAAAGGACAGGGGAGACCGAGCAGTACTTC.

Ten or more counts support this clonotype. This chain connects TRBV7-9 to TRBJ2-1; 7 bases agree with TRBD2. J gave up 7 bases and V 0 bases, and 3 bases lay outside the gene matches. Germline V lookup: CDR1 SEHNR, CDR2 FQNEAQ (reference sequence). The CDR3 covers 14 residues. The CDR3 DNA is TGTGCCAGCAGCTTAGCTACAGCGGGAAATGAGCAGTTCTTC. It translates to CASSLATAGNEQFF.

This clonotype showed up just a few times. The chain is built from TRBV5-1 and TRBJ2-5; 8 bases map to TRBD1. The CDR3 has 14 amino acids. Looked up from germline, CDR1 is SGHRS and CDR2 is YFSETQ. V gave up 6 bases and J gave up 3 bases; unmatched junction bases: 7. The CDR3 loop reads CASTFSGGEETQYF. The CDR3 DNA reads TGCGCCAGCACCTTCTCAGGGGGCGAAGAGACCCAGTACTTC.

The chain carries TRBV5-1 and TRBJ1-1; D not certain. The germline V and J ends were trimmed by 0 bases and 1 base, with 10 bases remaining between them. Germline V lookup: CDR1 SGHRS, CDR2 YFSETQ. The CDR3 has 15 residues. The CDR3 loop reads CASSLAGPGNTEAFF. CDR3 DNA: TGCGCCAGCAGCTTGGCCGGGCCAGGGAACACTGAAGCTTTCTTT.

This clonotype has more than one count but fewer than ten. The rearrangement joins TRBV10-3 to TRBJ1-2, with D possibly matching TRBD1 (5 bases). Germline CDR1 and CDR2: ENHRY and SYGVKD. The CDR3 consists of 14 residues. The V end was cut by 2 bases, the J end by 4 bases, with 11 bases between. The CDR3 nucleotides read TGTGCCATCAGTGAGGCGGGGCTTCTCTATGGCTACACCTTC. It codes for CAISEAGLLYGYTF.

There are many counts of this clonotype. The genes are TRBV12-3 or TRBV12-4 and TRBJ1-4, with unresolved D. V lost 5 bases and J lost 8, with 15 bases in between. This CDR3 comprises 14 residues. The CDR3 region is CASSGRRVREKLFF. The CDR3 DNA reads as TGTGCCAGCAGTGGTCGAAGGGTTAGGGAAAAACTGTTTTTT.

V gene TRBV6-1 combines with J gene TRBJ2-7; 9 bases are shared with TRBD1. V was clipped by 6 bases and J by 2 bases; unmatched bases: 5. The CDR3 is 14 amino acids. Germline-derived CDR1 and CDR2 are MNHNS and SASEGT. CDR3 sequence reads: CASRKQGAPYEQYF. The CDR3 DNA reads as TGTGCCAGCAGAAAACAGGGGGCTCCCTACGAGCAGTACTTC.

This clonotype showed up just a few times. The rearrangement links TRBV30 to TRBJ1-5; no clear D gene. V lost 0 bases and J lost 0, with 3 bases in between. The CDR3 has 13 amino acids. Germline CDR1 reads GTSNPN; CDR2 reads SVGIG (reference sequence). CDR3 protein: CAWSVTSNQPQHF. The CDR3 nucleotides are TGTGCCTGGAGTGTAACTAGCAATCAGCCCCAGCATTTT.

The chain links TRBV2 to TRBJ2-1, with 8 positions matching TRBD2. The V gene's germline CDR1 is SNHLY and CDR2 FYNNEI. This CDR3 is 17 amino acids long. V trimming: 4 bases; J trimming: 6 bases; junction bases outside the gene matches: 14. The CDR3 region is CASSGLHGLALVNEQFF. The CDR3 DNA follows: TGTGCCAGCAGTGGTTTACATGGACTAGCTCTCGTCAATGAGCAGTTCTTC.

V is TRBV5-1 and J is TRBJ2-2, with 7 bases that match TRBD1. V lost 2 bases to trimming and J lost 1 base; unmatched junction nucleotides: 2. Germline CDR1 is SGHRS and CDR2 is YFSETQ. The CDR3 is 15 residues long. The CDR3 is CASSLGGWNTGELFF. The DNA of the CDR3 is TGCGCCAGCAGCTTAGGGGGCTGGAACACCGGGGAGCTGTTTTTT.

The table lists this clonotype with a few counts. This chain links TRBV5-1 with TRBJ1-1, with TRBD1 as a possible D gene (5 bases). V dropped 4 bases and J dropped 0 bases, with 13 bases sitting between them. CDR1 and CDR2 from the germline V gene are SGHRS and YFSETQ. The CDR3 is 15 residues long. The CDR3 DNA is TGCGCCAGCAGCCTGGGGACCGCGATGAACACTGAAGCTTTCTTT. Amino acids: CASSLGTAMNTEAFF.

This chain uses TRBV15 with TRBJ1-1, with 7 bases that match TRBD1. The ends lost 5 bases at V and 3 bases at J; junction bases unmatched: 6. CDR1 LNHNV and CDR2 YYDKDF come from the germline V gene (reference sequence). The length of the CDR3 is 14 residues. CDR3 region: CATSSLDRDTEAFF. Here the CDR3 DNA reads TGTGCCACCAGCTCCTTAGACAGGGACACTGAAGCTTTCTTT.

This clonotype was counted many times. The rearrangement uses TRBV12-3 or TRBV12-4 and TRBJ1-1; D unclear. This CDR3 spans 14 amino acids. V dropped 6 bases and J dropped 5 bases, with 16 bases sitting between them. CDR3: CASRPTDVGTEAFF. For the CDR3, the DNA is TGTGCCAGCAGACCGACCGATGTTGGAACTGAAGCTTTCTTT.

In this sample, this clonotype turned up many times. The rearrangement joins TRBV12-3 or TRBV12-4 to TRBJ1-1, with D possibly TRBD1 on 6 matching bases. Trimming took 6 bases from V and 4 from J, leaving 12 bases between them. The CDR3 is made up of 13 amino acids. The DNA for the CDR3 is TGTGCCAGCAGCCTCGGACAGCTCACTGAAGCTTTCTTT. Translation: CASSLGQLTEAFF.

This clonotype was found a few times. This chain's CDR3 is CASSYGQGTQYF. CDR3 coding DNA: TGTGCCAGCAGCTACGGACAAGGCACGCAGTATTTT. The chain uses TRBV7-9 and TRBJ2-3; possibly TRBD1 for D (5 bases). Trimming pared 4 bases from V and 9 bases from J, leaving 11 bases between. The CDR3 spans 12 residues. Germline V gene data show CDR1 as SEHNR and CDR2 as FQNEAQ (reference sequence).

The table lists this clonotype with a few counts. The chain combines TRBV7-6 with TRBJ2-7, with D unresolved. The CDR3 loop spans 15 amino acids. CDR1 is SGHVS, CDR2 FNYEAQ, per germline. Between the trimmed V and J ends, which lost 7 bases and 4 bases, there was a span of 20 bases. CDR3 loop: CASISSFPASYEQYF. The CDR3 nucleotides are TGTGCCAGCATCAGCTCATTTCCCGCCTCTTACGAGCAGTACTTC.

The chain couples TRBV5-1 to TRBJ1-4; 7 nucleotides line up with TRBD1. V shed 4 bases, J shed 5 bases, and the junction held 5 bases outside the gene matches. Looked up from germline, CDR1 is SGHRS and CDR2 is YFSETQ. The CDR3 totals 14 residues. CDR3 DNA sequence: TGCGCCAGCAGCGTGGGACAGCCGAATGAAAAACTGTTTTTT. Translation: CASSVGQPNEKLFF.

This clonotype was detected only a few times. The chain carries TRBV7-8 and TRBJ2-5; D is undetermined. The CDR3 has 16 amino acids. V gave up 1 base and J gave up 5 bases, with 17 bases separating them. Germline assignment: CDR1 SGHVS and CDR2 FQNEAQ. CDR3 bases: TGTGCCAGCAGCTTAGATGGCACTCTCAAAGCGGAGACCCAGTACTTC. It translates to CASSLDGTLKAETQYF.